This entry describes one T cell receptor beta chain. This sample is part of a study of blood T cell repertoires in COVID-19. Study details: The origin of the acute and convalescent COVID-19 samples was the United States, Italy and Spain. PBMCs, B-cell-depleted T cells, or T cells were the source of the cDNA or gDNA that made up the material.

Authors' methods: Amplification from reference gene primers served as the basis for estimated nucleated cell counts. Profiling relied on immunoSEQ multiplex PCR, and the TCRdb table lists in-frame clones only, not all of them. For V, J and clone size, that table is used; D and trimming come from the DNA. The data contain 260,000 or so clones, 82% of them singletons. The V gene's germline CDR1 is ENHRY and CDR2 SYGVKD. With 11 bases clipped from V and 4 bases from J, the junction kept 7 bases outside the gene matches. The CDR3 is made up of 13 amino acids. V and J are TRBV10-3 and TRBJ1-2; TRBD1 matches 10 bases. Sequencing was carried out using peripheral blood. The receptor's source is a woman in her 70s with acute or convalescent COVID-19. The CDR3 protein is CALWTGGVYGYTF. CDR3 DNA sequence: TGTGCCCTTTGGACAGGGGGTGTCTATGGCTACACCTTC.